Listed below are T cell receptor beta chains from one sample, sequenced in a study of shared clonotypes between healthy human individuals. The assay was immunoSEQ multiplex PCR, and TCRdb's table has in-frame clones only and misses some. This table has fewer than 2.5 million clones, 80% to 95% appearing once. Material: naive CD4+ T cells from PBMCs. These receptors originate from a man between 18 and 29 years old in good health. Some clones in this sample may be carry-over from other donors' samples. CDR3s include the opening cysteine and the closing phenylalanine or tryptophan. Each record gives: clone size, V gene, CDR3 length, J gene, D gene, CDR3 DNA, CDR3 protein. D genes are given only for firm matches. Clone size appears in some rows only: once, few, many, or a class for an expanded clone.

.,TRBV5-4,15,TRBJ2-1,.,TGTGCCAGCAGCTTGATGTACTCTCAAGGGGATGAGCAGTTCTTC,CASSLMYSQGDEQFF
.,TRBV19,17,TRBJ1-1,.,TGTGCCAGTAGGTCGGACAGATCTCAGGCTAGGGGCACTGAAGCTTTCTTT,CASRSDRSQARGTEAFF
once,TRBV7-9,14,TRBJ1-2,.,TGTGCCAGCAGCCCCCCGGTAGCCCCCTTCGGCTACACCTTC,CASSPPVAPFGYTF
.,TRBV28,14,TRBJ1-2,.,TGTGCCAGCAGTTTATCGCCGACTCACTATGGCTACACCTTC,CASSLSPTHYGYTF
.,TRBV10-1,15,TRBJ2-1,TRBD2,TGCGCCAGCAGTGAGTTAGCGGGAGGGTACAATGAGCAGTTCTTC,CASSELAGGYNEQFF
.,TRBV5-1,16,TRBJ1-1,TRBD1,TGCGCCAGCAGGCCTGCCAGGGGGGTGATGAACACTGAAGCTTTCTTT,CASRPARGVMNTEAFF
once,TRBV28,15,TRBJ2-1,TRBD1,TGTGCCAGCAGTATCCGGGACAGGGTATCGGCTGAGCAGTTCTTC,CASSIRDRVSAEQFF
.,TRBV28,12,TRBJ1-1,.,TGTGCCAGCAGTCTCGGAAGAAGGGGGTCTTTCTTT,CASSLGRRGSFF
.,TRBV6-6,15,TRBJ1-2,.,TGTGCCGTCCTTAGAGAACCGTGGGGGCCCTATGGCTACACCTTC,CAVLREPWGPYGYTF
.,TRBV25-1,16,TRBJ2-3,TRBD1,TGTGCCAGCAGTGCAGACAGGGGCTCTGACACAGATACGCAGTATTTT,CASSADRGSDTDTQYF
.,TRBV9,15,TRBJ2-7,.,TGTGCCAGCAGCCTTTCGTGGGGTTGGGGATTCGAGCAGTACTTC,CASSLSWGWGFEQYF
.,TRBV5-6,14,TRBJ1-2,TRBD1,TGTGCCAGCAGCCCCCGACAGGGTTCCTATGGCTACACCTTC,CASSPRQGSYGYTF
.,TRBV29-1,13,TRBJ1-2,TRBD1,TGCAGCGTTGGGGCGGGACAGGGGGCTGGCTACACCTTC,CSVGAGQGAGYTF
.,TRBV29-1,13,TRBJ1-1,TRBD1,TGCAGCGGAGGACAGGGGGGGAACACTGAAGCTTTCTTT,CSGGQGGNTEAFF
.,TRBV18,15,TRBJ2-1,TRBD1,TGTGCCAGCTCGCTGCCCTCGGACAGGGGCAATGAGCAGTTCTTC,CASSLPSDRGNEQFF
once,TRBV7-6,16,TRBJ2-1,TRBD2,TGTGCCAGCAGCCTCGGACTAGCGGCCCGGCAGGCAGAGCAGTTCTTC,CASSLGLAARQAEQFF
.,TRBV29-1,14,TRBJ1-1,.,TGCAGCGTTGGTGGGGACACAACGAATACTGAAGCTTTCTTT,CSVGGDTTNTEAFF
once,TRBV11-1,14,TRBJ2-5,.,TGTGCCTCTAGAGGGGTTGGCATCCAAGAGACCCAGTACTTC,CASRGVGIQETQYF
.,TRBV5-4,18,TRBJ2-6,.,TGTGCCAGCAGCATCCCGGGACAAAAAATCTCTGGGGCCAACGTCCTGACTTTC,CASSIPGQKISGANVLTF
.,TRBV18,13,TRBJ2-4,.,TGTGCCAGCTCATCGCCAGCCAAAAACATTCAGTACTTC,CASSSPAKNIQYF
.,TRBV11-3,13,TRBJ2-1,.,TGTGCCAGTGGTGTTTCTTCCTACAATGAGCAGTTCTTC,CASGVSSYNEQFF
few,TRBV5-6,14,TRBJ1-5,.,TGTGCCAGCAGAAAGATGGGTTCCAATCAGCCCCAGCATTTT,CASRKMGSNQPQHF
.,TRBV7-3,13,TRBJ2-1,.,TGTGCCAGCAGCTTAACGATCTCCCATGAGCAGTTCTTC,CASSLTISHEQFF
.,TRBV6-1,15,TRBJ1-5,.,TGTGCCAGCAGTGAAGGGAGGTTGGGTAGTAAGCCCCAGCATTTT,CASSEGRLGSKPQHF
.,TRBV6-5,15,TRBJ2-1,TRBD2,TGTGCCAGCAGTTTTTCCCAGCGGGGATACAATGAGCAGTTCTTC,CASSFSQRGYNEQFF
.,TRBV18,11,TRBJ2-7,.,TGTGCCTCCCGGGTGGAGCACGAGCAGTACTTC,CASRVEHEQYF
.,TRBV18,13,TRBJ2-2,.,TGTGCCAGCTCTTATTGGATCACCGGGGAGCTGTTTTTT,CASSYWITGELFF
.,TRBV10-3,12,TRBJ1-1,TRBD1,TGTGCCATCAGTACAGGACAGGGTGAAGCTTTCTTT,CAISTGQGEAFF
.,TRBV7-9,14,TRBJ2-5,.,TGTGCCAGCAGCTTAGGTACAGGACAAGAGACCCAGTACTTC,CASSLGTGQETQYF
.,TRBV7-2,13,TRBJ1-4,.,TGTGCCAGCAGCCGCGGAGGGGCTGAAAAACTGTTTTTT,CASSRGGAEKLFF
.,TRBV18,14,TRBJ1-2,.,TGTGCCAGCTCAACGGACAGTACTAACTATGGCTACACCTTC,CASSTDSTNYGYTF
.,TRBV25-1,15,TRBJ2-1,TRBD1,TGTGCCAGCAGTGAAACCCCTGTCCCGACAGGGAAGGAATTCTTC,CASSETPVPTGKEFF
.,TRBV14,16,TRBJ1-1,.,TGTGCCAGCAGCCGGGGGGGGGCAGCCGTCCGGGATGGAGCTTTCTTT,CASSRGGAAVRDGAFF
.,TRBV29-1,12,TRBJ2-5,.,TGCAGCGCCTCGGGGGATCAAGAGACCCAGTACTTC,CSASGDQETQYF
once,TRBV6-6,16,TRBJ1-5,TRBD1,TGTGCCAGCAGTTACACCACAGGGGCCGTGGATCAGCCCCAGCATTTT,CASSYTTGAVDQPQHF
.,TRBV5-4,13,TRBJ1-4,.,TGTGCCAGCAGCCCCAACACTAATGAAAAACTGTTTTTT,CASSPNTNEKLFF
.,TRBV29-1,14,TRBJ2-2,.,TGCAGCGTTGAAGCTCAGGGACGTGCCGGGGAGCTGTTTTTT,CSVEAQGRAGELFF
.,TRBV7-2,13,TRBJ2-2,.,TGTGCCAGCAGTCTATGGGGGGACGGGGAGCTGTTTTTT,CASSLWGDGELFF
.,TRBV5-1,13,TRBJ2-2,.,TGCGCCAGCAATGCCGACGCCCCCGGGGAGCTGTTTTTT,CASNADAPGELFF
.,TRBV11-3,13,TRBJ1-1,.,TGTGCCAGCAGCTTAGATCGGAGGGGAACGGCTTTCTTT,CASSLDRRGTAFF
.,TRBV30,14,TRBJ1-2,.,TGTGCCTGGAGTACCCCGGACAGAGCATGGGGCTACACCTTC,CAWSTPDRAWGYTF
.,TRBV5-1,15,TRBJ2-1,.,TGCGCCAGCAGCTTAGGCGGTCAGCGGTCCAATGAGCAGTTCTTC,CASSLGGQRSNEQFF
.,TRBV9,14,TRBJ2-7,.,TGTGCCAGCAGCGTTCTCGACAGTACCTACGAGCAGTACTTC,CASSVLDSTYEQYF
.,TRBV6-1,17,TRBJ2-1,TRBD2,TGTGCCAGCAGTGGATTGCCCGGGAGGGAAGACTACAATGAGCAGTTCTTC,CASSGLPGREDYNEQFF
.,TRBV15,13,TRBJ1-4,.,TGTGCCACCAGCGGACGATCAGGTGAAAAACTGTTTTTT,CATSGRSGEKLFF